The 22 T cell receptor beta chains in this list originate from one sample, sequenced in a study of blood T cell repertoires in COVID-19. Profiling relied on immunoSEQ multiplex PCR, and the TCRdb table lists in-frame clones only, not all of them. The profile covers roughly 310,000 clones, with roughly 90% appearing a single time and roughly a tenth taken by the ten largest. Sample: PBMCs or T cells enriched from blood (not recorded which). Source of these receptors: a woman between 35 and 50 years old who had recovered from COVID-19.

This clone has a single count. V usage is TRBV21-1 and J usage is TRBJ1-1; the table's D call, TRBD1, has no DNA check behind it. TRBV21-1 is designated a pseudogene. The CDR3 length is 14 residues. CDR3 sequence reads: CASRAGGLGTEAFF. For the CDR3, the DNA is TGTGCCAGCCGGGCAGGGGGCTTGGGGACTGAAGCTTTCTTT.

The rearrangement links TRBV18 to TRBJ2-7, with 8 nucleotides matching TRBD1. CDR1 and CDR2 (germline): KGHSH, LQKENI. The CDR3 is 16 residues long. V was clipped by 5 bases and J by 2 bases; unmatched bases: 11. As DNA, the CDR3 is TGTGCCAGCTCAACGGATGGGACAGGTGCTGCCTACGAGCAGTACTTC. This translates into CASSTDGTGAAYEQYF.

The chain uses TRBV6-1 and TRBJ1-3; 8 nucleotides agree with TRBD1. V shed 3 bases and J 0 bases; nucleotides not matched to a gene: 10. Germline V gene data show CDR1 as MNHNS and CDR2 as SASEGT. The CDR3 is 18 amino acids. CDR3 nucleotides: TGTGCCAGCAGTGACTGGAGAGGGGACAGGCACTCTGGAAACACCATATATTTT. Translation: CASSDWRGDRHSGNTIYF.

V and J are TRBV7-2 and TRBJ1-2, with 7 bases fitting TRBD1. V lost 4 bases, J lost 6 bases, and 11 bases stayed unmatched. CDR3 length: 15 amino acids. Germline CDR1 is SGHTA and CDR2 is FQGNSA. CDR3 nucleotides: TGTGCCAGCAGCTCCCCCGCCGACAGGGACAATGGCTACACCTTC. Its translation: CASSSPADRDNGYTF.

This chain links TRBV9 with TRBJ2-1; no clear D. This CDR3 contains 13 residues. V was trimmed by 1 base and J by 10 bases, leaving 12 bases between them. Germline V gene data show CDR1 as SGDLS and CDR2 as YYNGEE. The CDR3 nucleotides read TGTGCCAGCAGCGTAAGCCTAGTCGGCGAGCAGTTCTTC. Translation: CASSVSLVGEQFF.

V is TRBV19 and J is TRBJ2-5; 7 nucleotides match TRBD1. CDR3 length equals 14 residues. Germline values: CDR1 LNHDA, CDR2 SQIVND (reference sequence). V shed 4 bases, J shed 2 bases, and the junction held 4 bases outside the gene matches. The CDR3 nucleotides are TGTGCCAGTAGTAACCCGGGACAGCAAGAGACCCAGTACTTC. Encoded protein: CASSNPGQQETQYF.

The V call is TRBV3-1 (or the pseudogene TRBV3-2), the J call TRBJ2-3; D is perhaps TRBD1 (5 bases). Germline CDR1 and CDR2: LGHDT and YNNKEL (reference sequence). The ends were cut back, 4 bases at V and 4 bases at J, with 12 bases in the middle. The CDR3 is 14 amino acids. The CDR3 protein is CASSRSLGADTQYF. CDR3 nucleotide sequence: TGTGCCAGCAGCCGATCCCTAGGGGCAGATACGCAGTATTTT.

V usage is TRBV7-2 and J usage is TRBJ2-7; TRBD2 aligns across 11 bases. This CDR3 contains 16 residues. The J segment lost 3 bases and the V segment lost 3 bases, leaving 7 bases of the junction unmatched. Germline CDR1 and CDR2: SGHTA and FQGNSA. DNA of the CDR3: TGTGCCAGCAGCTTCAGCCCACTAGCGGGGGACTACGAGCAGTACTTC. Translated, it gives CASSFSPLAGDYEQYF.

This clone was observed a handful of times. The rearrangement links TRBV6-5 to TRBJ2-3, with D perhaps TRBD2 (6 bases). The CDR3 covers 15 residues. Trimming took 3 bases from V and 4 from J, leaving 14 bases between them. CDR1 and CDR2 (germline): MNHEY, SVGAGI. The CDR3 DNA is TGTGCCAGCAGTTATAAGGGCGGGAAAGCAGATACGCAGTATTTT. Amino acids: CASSYKGGKADTQYF.

The V call is TRBV29-1, the J call TRBJ2-7; maybe TRBD2 (6 bases). The V gene's germline CDR1 is SQVTM and CDR2 ANQGSEA. Deletions cut 6 bases from V and 3 bases from J, with 21 bases between. The CDR3 loop spans 15 amino acids. The DNA of the CDR3 is TGCAGCGTCGAATTAGAGGAGGGTACCGTCTACGAGCAGTACTTC. Encoded protein: CSVELEEGTVYEQYF.

The chain is built from TRBV4-3 and TRBJ2-1; unclear D gene. V lost 0 bases, J lost 4 bases, and 19 bases lay in between. Germline-derived CDR1 and CDR2 are LGHNA and YSLEER. The CDR3 extends over 18 amino acids. The CDR3 sequence is CASSQDGARNSPYNEQFF. DNA of the CDR3: TGCGCCAGCAGCCAAGATGGAGCCCGGAATAGCCCTTACAATGAGCAGTTCTTC.

The V gene is TRBV9, the J gene TRBJ2-3; 13 bases align to TRBD2. Germline loops: CDR1 SGDLS, CDR2 YYNGEE. V dropped 5 bases and J dropped 7; count of bases not matched to a gene: 7. This CDR3 is 15 amino acids long. The CDR3, as DNA: TGTGCCAGCAGGCGCGGGACTAGCGGGGAAAATACGCAGTATTTT. Its protein is CASRRGTSGENTQYF.

This chain joins TRBV7-2 and TRBJ2-3; D is possibly TRBD1 (7 bases). The V and J ends lost 5 bases and 3 bases respectively, with 15 bases between them. The CDR3 consists of 15 residues. From germline, CDR1 is SGHTA and CDR2 FQGNSA. CDR3 bases: TGTGCCAGCAGCCCCCAGGGGGGAAGGACAGATACGCAGTATTTT. It encodes CASSPQGGRTDTQYF.

The chain carries TRBV21-1 and TRBJ1-1. TRBV21-1 corresponds to a pseudogene. The CDR3 runs 9 residues. CDR3 loop: CASAPGAFF. The CDR3 coding sequence is TGTGCCAGCGCGCCGGGGGCTTTCTTT.

The rearrangement joins TRBV2 to TRBJ1-6; D may be TRBD1 (6 bases). Trimming left V 1 base short and J 10 bases short, with 14 bases between. CDR3 length: 15 amino acids. Germline V gives CDR1 SNHLY, CDR2 FYNNEI. CDR3 DNA: TGTGCCAGCAGTGAAGGGCAGGGGACGCAATCACCCCTCCACTTT. Protein: CASSEGQGTQSPLHF.

This chain uses TRBV7-2 with TRBJ1-1; 9 nucleotides match TRBD1. Per the germline V gene, CDR1 is SGHTA and CDR2 is FQGNSA. CDR3 size: 15 residues. V shed 4 bases and J 0 bases; nucleotides not matched to a gene: 3. The CDR3 spells CASSWDRVMNTEAFF. CDR3 bases: TGTGCCAGCAGCTGGGACAGGGTAATGAACACTGAAGCTTTCTTT.

The chain carries TRBV24-1 and TRBJ2-1, with 7 bases that match TRBD1. Per the germline V gene, CDR1 is KGHDR and CDR2 is SFDVKD. There are 15 residues in the CDR3. V lost 4 bases and J lost 2; bases outside the gene matches: 4. The chain's CDR3 is CATSDRQGTYNEQFF. CDR3 bases: TGTGCCACCAGTGACCGACAGGGAACCTACAATGAGCAGTTCTTC.

The chain is built from TRBV3-1 (or the pseudogene TRBV3-2) and TRBJ2-5; the D gene is possibly TRBD2 (5 bases). This CDR3 region has 12 residues. The ends were cut back, 6 bases at V and 13 bases at J, with 18 bases in the middle. Germline-derived CDR1 and CDR2 are LGHDT and YNNKEL (reference sequence). In DNA, the CDR3 is TGTGCCAGCAGAAACCCGGGGTCGATCGGGTACTTC. This gives the protein CASRNPGSIGYF.

This chain joins TRBV29-1 and TRBJ2-1, with 13 bases that match TRBD2. The germline V gene has CDR1 SQVTM and CDR2 ANQGSEA. Germline trimming cut 7 bases from V and 5 bases from J; bases unmatched to any gene: 2. This CDR3 is 13 amino acids long. The CDR3 spells CSAGTSGDNEQFF. The CDR3 nucleotides read TGCAGCGCCGGGACTAGCGGGGACAATGAGCAGTTCTTC.

The chain has TRBV7-2 and TRBJ1-1; weak D call: TRBD1 (6 bases). Trimming stripped 3 bases from V and 4 bases from J, with 12 bases between. The CDR3 totals 14 residues. The germline CDR1 and CDR2 sequences are SGHTA and FQGNSA. As DNA, the CDR3 is TGTGCCAGCAGCTTGGCCTACAGGGTCACTGAAGCTTTCTTT. It translates to CASSLAYRVTEAFF.

J is TRBJ2-2 and V is TRBV7-2, with D possibly TRBD2 on 6 matching bases. Trimming removed 1 base at V and 5 bases at J, with 11 bases between. The germline gives CDR1 SGHTA, CDR2 FQGNSA. This CDR3 is 15 amino acids long. CDR3 coding DNA: TGTGCCAGCAGCTTAGGGGGAGGACGAACCGGGGAGCTGTTTTTT. This sequence encodes CASSLGGGRTGELFF.

The rearrangement uses TRBV10-3 and TRBJ1-2, with 7 bases lining up with TRBD1. The germline V gene has CDR1 ENHRY and CDR2 SYGVKD. The J segment lost 0 bases and the V segment lost 0 bases, leaving 1 base of the junction unmatched. This CDR3 is 15 amino acids long. In nucleotides, the CDR3 is TGTGCCATCAGTGAGTCTACAGGGGCTAACTATGGCTACACCTTC. Translation gives CAISESTGANYGYTF.